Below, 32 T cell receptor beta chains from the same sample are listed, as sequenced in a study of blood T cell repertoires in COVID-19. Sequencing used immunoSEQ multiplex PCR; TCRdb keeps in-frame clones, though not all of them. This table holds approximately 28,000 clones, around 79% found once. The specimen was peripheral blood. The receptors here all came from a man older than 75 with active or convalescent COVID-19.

For the CDR3, the DNA is TGTGCCAGCACAACCCTCCTTGGGCAGGGGGACACAGATACGCAGTATTTT. Translated: CASTTLLGQGDTDTQYF. The V and J genes are TRBV28 and TRBJ2-3, with 7 bases identical to TRBD1. CDR3 size: 17 residues. Germline lookup yields CDR1 MDHEN and CDR2 SYDVKM. V lost 7 bases and J lost 2; bases outside the gene matches: 15.

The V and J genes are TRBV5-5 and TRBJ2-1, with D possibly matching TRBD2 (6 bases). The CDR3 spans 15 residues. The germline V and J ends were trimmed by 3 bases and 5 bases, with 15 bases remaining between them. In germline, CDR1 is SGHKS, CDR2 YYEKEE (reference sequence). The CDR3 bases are TGTGCCAGCAGCTCTTGGGGACTCGGACACAATGAGCAGTTCTTC. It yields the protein CASSSWGLGHNEQFF.

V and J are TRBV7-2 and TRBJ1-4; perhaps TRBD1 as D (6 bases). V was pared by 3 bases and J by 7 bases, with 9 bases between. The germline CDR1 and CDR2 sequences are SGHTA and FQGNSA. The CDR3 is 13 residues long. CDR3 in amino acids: CASSLDRFEKLFF. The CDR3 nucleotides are TGTGCCAGCAGCTTGGACAGATTTGAAAAACTGTTTTTT.

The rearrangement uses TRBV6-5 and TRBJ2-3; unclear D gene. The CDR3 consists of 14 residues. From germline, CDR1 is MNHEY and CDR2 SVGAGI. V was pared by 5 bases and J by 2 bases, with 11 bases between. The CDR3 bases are TGTGCCAGCAGTCGTATATACTACACAGATACGCAGTATTTT. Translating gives CASSRIYYTDTQYF.

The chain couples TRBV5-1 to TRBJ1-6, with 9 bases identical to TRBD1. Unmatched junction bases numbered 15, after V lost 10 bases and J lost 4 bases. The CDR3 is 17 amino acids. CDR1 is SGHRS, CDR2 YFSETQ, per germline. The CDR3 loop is CACRQGDRIVYNSPLHF. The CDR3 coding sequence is TGCGCCTGCCGACAGGGGGATAGGATCGTTTATAATTCACCCCTCCACTTT.

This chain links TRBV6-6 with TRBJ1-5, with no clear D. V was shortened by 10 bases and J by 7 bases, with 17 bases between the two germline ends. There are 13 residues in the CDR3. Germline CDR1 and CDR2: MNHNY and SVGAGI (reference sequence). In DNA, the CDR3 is TGTGCCACTTCATTGGGCGGGATACAGCCCCAGCATTTT. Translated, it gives CATSLGGIQPQHF.

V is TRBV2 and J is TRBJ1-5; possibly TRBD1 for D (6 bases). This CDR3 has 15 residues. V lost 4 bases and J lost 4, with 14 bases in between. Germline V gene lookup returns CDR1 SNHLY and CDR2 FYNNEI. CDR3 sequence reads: CASSAARGGNQPQHF. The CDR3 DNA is TGTGCCAGCAGTGCAGCCAGGGGCGGGAATCAGCCCCAGCATTTT. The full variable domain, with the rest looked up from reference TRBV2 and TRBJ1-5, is EPEVTQTPSHQVTQMGQEVILRCVPISNHLYFYWYRQILGQKVEFLVSFYNNEISEKSEIFDDQFSVERPDGSNFTLKIRSTKLEDSAMYFCASSAARGGNQPQHFGDGTRLSIL.

DNA of the CDR3: TGTGCCAGCAGCGACCAGGGTCAGGTCACTGAAGCTTTCTTT. This translates into CASSDQGQVTEAFF. The gene calls are TRBV11-1 and TRBJ1-1; tentative D call: TRBD1 (5 bases). V was cut by 5 bases and J by 4 bases, with 14 bases left in between. There are 14 residues in the CDR3. Germline CDR1 and CDR2: SGHAT and FQDESV (reference sequence).

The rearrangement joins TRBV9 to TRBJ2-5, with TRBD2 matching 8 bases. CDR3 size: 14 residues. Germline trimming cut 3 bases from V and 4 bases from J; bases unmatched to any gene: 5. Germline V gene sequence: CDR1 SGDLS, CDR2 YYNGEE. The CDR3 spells CASSGGSGVETQYF. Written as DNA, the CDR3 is TGTGCCAGCAGCGGCGGTAGCGGGGTAGAGACCCAGTACTTC.

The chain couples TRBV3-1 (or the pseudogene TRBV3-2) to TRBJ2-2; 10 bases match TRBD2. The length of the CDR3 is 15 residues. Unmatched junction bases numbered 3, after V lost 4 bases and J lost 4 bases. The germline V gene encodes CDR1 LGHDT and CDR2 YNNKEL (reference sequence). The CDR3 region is CASSLTSGVTGELFF. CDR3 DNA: TGTGCCAGCAGCCTTACTAGCGGGGTCACCGGGGAGCTGTTTTTT.

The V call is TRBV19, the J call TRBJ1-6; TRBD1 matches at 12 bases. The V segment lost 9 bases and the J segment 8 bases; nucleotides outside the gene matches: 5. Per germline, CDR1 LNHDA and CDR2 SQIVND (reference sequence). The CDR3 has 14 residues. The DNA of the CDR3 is TGTGCCAGGGGACAGGGGGCGAAATATTCACCCCTCCACTTT. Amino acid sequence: CARGQGAKYSPLHF.

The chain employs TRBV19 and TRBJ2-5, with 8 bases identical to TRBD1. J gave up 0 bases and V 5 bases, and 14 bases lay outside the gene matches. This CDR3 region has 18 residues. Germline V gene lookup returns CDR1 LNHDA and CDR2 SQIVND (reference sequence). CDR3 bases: TGTGCCAGTAGTTTGGCGGGGTCGGGACAGGAGAACCAAGAGACCCAGTACTTC. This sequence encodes CASSLAGSGQENQETQYF.

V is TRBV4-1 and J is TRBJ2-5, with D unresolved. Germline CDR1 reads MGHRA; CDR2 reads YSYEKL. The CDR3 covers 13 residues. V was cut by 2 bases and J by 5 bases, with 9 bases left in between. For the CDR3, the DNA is TGCGCCAGCAGCCAACAGTACACGGAGACCCAGTACTTC. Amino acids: CASSQQYTETQYF.

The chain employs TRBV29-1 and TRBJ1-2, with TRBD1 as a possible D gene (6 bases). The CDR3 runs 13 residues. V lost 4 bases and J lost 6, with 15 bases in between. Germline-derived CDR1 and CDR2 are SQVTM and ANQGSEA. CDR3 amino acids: CSVGRSPGDGYTF. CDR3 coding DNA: TGCAGCGTTGGAAGGTCGCCAGGGGATGGCTACACCTTC.

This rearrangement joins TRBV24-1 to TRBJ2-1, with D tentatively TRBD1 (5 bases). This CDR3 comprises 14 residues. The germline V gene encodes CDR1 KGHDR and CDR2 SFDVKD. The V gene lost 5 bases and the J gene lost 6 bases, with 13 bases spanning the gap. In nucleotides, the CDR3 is TGTGCCACCAGTGTCTCCAGGGATCGCAATGAGCAGTTCTTC. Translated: CATSVSRDRNEQFF.

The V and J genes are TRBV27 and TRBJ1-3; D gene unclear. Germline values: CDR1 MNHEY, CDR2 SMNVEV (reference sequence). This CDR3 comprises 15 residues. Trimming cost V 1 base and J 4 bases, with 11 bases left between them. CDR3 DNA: TGTGCCAGCAGTTTATTCGTACGCAGGGGAAACACCATATATTTT. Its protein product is CASSLFVRRGNTIYF.

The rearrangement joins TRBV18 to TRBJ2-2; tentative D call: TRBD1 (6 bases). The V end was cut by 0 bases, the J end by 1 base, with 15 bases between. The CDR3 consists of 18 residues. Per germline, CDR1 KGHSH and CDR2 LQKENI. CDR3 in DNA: TGTGCCAGCTCACCACCGGGTACAGGACAGCTGAACACCGGGGAGCTGTTTTTT. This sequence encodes CASSPPGTGQLNTGELFF.

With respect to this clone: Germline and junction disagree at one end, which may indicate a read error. In DNA, the CDR3 is TGTACCAGCAGTTACGGAAAGGACAGGGGGAATCAGCCCCAGCATTTT. It translates to CTSSYGKDRGNQPQHF. The J gene is TRBJ1-5, the V gene TRBV6-5; TRBD1 agrees at 10 bases. Germline CDR1 reads MNHEY; CDR2 reads SVGAGI. The length of the CDR3 is 16 residues.

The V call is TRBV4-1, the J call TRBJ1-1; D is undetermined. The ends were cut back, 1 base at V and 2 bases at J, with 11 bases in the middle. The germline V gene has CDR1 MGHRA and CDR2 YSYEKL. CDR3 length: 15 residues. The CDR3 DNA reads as TGCGCCAGCAGCCAAGTTCGCGGGTTCAACACTGAAGCTTTCTTT. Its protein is CASSQVRGFNTEAFF.

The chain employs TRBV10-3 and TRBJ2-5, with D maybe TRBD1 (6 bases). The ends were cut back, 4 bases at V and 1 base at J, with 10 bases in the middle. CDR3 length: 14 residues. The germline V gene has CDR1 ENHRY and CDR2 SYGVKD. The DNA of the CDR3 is TGTGCCATCAGTGGAACAGGGCCCCAAGAGACCCAGTACTTC. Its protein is CAISGTGPQETQYF.

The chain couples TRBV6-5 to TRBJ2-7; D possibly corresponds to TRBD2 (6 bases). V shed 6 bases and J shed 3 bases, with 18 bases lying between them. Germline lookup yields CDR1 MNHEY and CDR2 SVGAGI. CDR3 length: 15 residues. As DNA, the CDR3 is TGTGCCAGCAGCCTGGGACTGGAGGGTCTCTACGAGCAGTACTTC. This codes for CASSLGLEGLYEQYF.

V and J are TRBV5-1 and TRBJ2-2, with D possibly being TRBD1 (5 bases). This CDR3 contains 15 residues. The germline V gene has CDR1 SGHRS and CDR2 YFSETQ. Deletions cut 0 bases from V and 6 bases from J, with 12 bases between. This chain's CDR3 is CASSLGSTVPGELFF. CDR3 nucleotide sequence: TGCGCCAGCAGCTTGGGTTCGACAGTACCCGGGGAGCTGTTTTTT.

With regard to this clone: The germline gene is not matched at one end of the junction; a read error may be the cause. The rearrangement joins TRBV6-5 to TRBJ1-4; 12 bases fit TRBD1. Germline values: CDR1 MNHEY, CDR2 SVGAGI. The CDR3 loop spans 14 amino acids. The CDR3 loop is CAGSRDRGREKLFF. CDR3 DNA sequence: TGTGCCGGCAGCCGGGACAGGGGGCGAGAAAAACTGTTTTTT.

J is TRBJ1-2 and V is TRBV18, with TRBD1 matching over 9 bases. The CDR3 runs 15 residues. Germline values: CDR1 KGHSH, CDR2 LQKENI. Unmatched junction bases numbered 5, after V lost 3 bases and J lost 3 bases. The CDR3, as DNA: TGTGCCAGCTCACCCGGGACAGGGTGGGACTATGGCTACACCTTC. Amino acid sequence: CASSPGTGWDYGYTF.

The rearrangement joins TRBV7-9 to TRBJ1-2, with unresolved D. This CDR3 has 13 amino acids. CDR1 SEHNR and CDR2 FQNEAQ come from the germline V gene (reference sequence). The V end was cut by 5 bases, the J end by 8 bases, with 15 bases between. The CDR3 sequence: CASSPREGGGYTF. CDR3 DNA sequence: TGTGCCAGCAGCCCCCGCGAGGGTGGAGGCTACACCTTC.

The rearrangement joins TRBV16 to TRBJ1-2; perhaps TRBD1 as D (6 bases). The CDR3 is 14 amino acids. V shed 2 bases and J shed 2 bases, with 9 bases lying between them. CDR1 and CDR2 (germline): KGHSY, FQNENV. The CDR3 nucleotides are TGTGCCAGCAGCCAAGGGGGCTCCAACTATGGCTACACCTTC. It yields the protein CASSQGGSNYGYTF.

This CDR3 reads CASSRPGTGGYGYTF. CDR3 in DNA: TGTGCCAGCAGCCGTCCCGGGACAGGGGGGTATGGCTACACCTTC. V gene TRBV28 combines with J gene TRBJ1-2, with 11 positions matching TRBD1. The CDR3 sequence is 15 residues long. The germline V gene has CDR1 MDHEN and CDR2 SYDVKM. The junction had 8 bases not matched to a gene; V was cut back by 6 bases and J by 5 bases.

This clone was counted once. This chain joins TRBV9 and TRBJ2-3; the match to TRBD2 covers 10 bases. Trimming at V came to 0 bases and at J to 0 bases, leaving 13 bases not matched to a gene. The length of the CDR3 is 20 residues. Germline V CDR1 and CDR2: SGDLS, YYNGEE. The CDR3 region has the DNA TGTGCCAGCAGCGTAGGAGTTGCTAGCGGGGGAACTAGAAGCACAGATACGCAGTATTTT. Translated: CASSVGVASGGTRSTDTQYF.

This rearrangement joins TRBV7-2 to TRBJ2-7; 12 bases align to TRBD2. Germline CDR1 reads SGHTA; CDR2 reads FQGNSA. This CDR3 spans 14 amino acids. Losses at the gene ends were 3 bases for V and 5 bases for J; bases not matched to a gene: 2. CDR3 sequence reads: CASSFRLAGDEQYF. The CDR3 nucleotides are TGTGCCAGCAGCTTCCGACTAGCGGGAGACGAGCAGTACTTC.

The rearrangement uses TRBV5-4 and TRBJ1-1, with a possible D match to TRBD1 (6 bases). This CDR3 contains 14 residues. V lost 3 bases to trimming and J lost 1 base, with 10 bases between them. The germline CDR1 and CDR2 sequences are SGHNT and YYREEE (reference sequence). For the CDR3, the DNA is TGTGCCAGCAGCTCACCAGGGGCGAACACTGAAGCTTTCTTT. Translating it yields CASSSPGANTEAFF.

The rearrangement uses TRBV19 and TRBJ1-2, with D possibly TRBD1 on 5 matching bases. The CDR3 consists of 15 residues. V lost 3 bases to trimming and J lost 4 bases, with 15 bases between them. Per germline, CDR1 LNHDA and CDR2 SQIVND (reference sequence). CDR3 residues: CASSIGDLVVYGYTF. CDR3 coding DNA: TGTGCCAGTAGTATTGGGGACTTAGTCGTCTATGGCTACACCTTC. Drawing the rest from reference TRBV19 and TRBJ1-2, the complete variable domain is DGGITQSPKYLFRKEGQNVTLSCEQNLNHDAMYWYRQDPGQGLRLIYYSQIVNDFQKGDIAEGYSVSREKKESFPLTVTSAQKNPTAFYLCASSIGDLVVYGYTFGSGTRLTVV.

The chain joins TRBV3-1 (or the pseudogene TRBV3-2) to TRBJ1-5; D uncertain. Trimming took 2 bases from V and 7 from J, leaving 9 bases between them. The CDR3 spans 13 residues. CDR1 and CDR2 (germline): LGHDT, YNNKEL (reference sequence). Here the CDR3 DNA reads TGTGCCAGCAGCCAACGAGGCGGGCAGCCCCAGCATTTT. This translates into CASSQRGGQPQHF.